Listed below are T cell receptor beta chains from one sample, sequenced in a study of shared clonotypes between healthy human individuals. Measured with immunoSEQ multiplex PCR; TCRdb has only the in-frame clones, and not every one. Counted here are roughly 2.5 million clones, around nine tenths occurring once; the ten biggest clones make up about 0.13%. The specimen sequenced was naive CD4+ T cells sorted from blood. Source of these receptors: a man aged 18 to 30 in good health. Each CDR3 is given with its conserved first and last residue.

V gene	CDR3 length	CDR3 protein
TRBV27	18	CASSLQGRGTFSYNEQFF
TRBV11-2	15	CASSLDGRAHNEQFF
TRBV9	13	CASSPYPSNEQFF
TRBV14	15	CASSRWEGRSETQYF
TRBV6-5	15	CASQGASSYNSPLHF
TRBV5-1	11	CASSSTDTQYF
TRBV14	13	CASSQNQDQPQHF
TRBV15	17	CATSRVPPGQATGELFF
TRBV28	17	CASSLLSKASSNYEQYF
TRBV4-1	14	CASSLQGGNEKLFF
TRBV28	11	CASSSAFEQFF
TRBV10-3	14	CAISELADSYEQYF
TRBV4-1	18	CASSQDRYYRGPTDTQYF
TRBV5-4	13	CASSLDRQETQYF
TRBV18	15	CASSLGTGSDTEAFF
TRBV9	13	CASSVTSWAGYTF
TRBV5-1	18	CASSLGLAGVLNTGELFF
TRBV19	16	CASSILAGTGANVLTF
TRBV2	15	CARRDPFQIDYGYTF
TRBV18	15	CASSPPNLAKNIQYF
TRBV15	14	CATSIPGQPYEQYF
TRBV2	11	CASRRGETQYF